This section outlines one TCR beta chain sequence together with its context. Germline V gene sequence: CDR1 KGHSH, CDR2 LQKENI. Trimming pared 2 bases from V and 13 bases from J, leaving 14 bases between. This CDR3 has 12 residues. The data belong to a study of blood T cell repertoires in COVID-19. Measured with immunoSEQ multiplex PCR; TCRdb has only the in-frame clones, and not every one. The table includes about 300,000 clones, around 85% detected once. This clonotype was obtained from a woman aged 45-65 years who had recovered from COVID-19. V usage is TRBV18 and J usage is TRBJ1-2; TRBD1 is a possible D gene (6 bases). Sequenced input: PBMCs or T cells enriched from blood (not recorded which). Here the CDR3 DNA reads TGTGCCAGCTCACCAGCCAGGGGAATCTGCACCTTC. Protein product: CASSPARGICTF. The whole variable domain, filled in from reference TRBV18 and TRBJ1-2, reads NAGVMQNPRHLVRRRGQEARLRCSPMKGHSHVYWYRQLPEEGLKFMVYLQKENIIDESGMPKERFSAEFPKEGPSILRIQQVVRGDSAAYFCASSPARGICTFGSGTRLTVV.